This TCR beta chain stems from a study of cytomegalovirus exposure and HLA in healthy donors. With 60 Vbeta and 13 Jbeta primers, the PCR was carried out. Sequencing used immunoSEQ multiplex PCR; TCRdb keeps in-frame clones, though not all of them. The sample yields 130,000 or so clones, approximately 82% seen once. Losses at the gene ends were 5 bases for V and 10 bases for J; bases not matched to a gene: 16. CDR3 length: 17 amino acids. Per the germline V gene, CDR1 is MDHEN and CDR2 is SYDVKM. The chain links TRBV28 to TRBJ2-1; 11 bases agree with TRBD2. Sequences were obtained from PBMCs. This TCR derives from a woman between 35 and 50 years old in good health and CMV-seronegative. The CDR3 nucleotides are TGTGCCAGCAGTACGCGACAGGGGTCTAGCGGGAGGCCCGAGCAGTTCTTC. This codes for CASSTRQGSSGRPEQFF.